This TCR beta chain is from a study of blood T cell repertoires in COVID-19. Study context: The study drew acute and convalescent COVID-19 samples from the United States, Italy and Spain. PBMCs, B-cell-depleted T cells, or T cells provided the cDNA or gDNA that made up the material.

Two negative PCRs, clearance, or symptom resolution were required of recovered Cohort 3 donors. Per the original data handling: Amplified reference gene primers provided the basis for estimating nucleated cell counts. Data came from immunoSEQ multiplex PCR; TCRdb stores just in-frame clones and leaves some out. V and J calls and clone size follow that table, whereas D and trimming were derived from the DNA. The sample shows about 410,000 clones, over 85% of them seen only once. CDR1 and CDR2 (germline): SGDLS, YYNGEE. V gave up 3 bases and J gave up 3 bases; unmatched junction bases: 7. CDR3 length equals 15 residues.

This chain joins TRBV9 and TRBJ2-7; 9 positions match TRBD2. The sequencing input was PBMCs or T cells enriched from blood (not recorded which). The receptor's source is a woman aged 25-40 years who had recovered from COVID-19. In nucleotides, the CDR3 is TGTGCCAGCAGCGGACGGAGCGGGGGGTTCTACGAGCAGTACTTC. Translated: CASSGRSGGFYEQYF.